The source of this T cell receptor beta chain is a study of T-cell reconstitution after alpha-beta-depleted transplantation in children. Study observations and caveats: From newly produced T cells came most of the T-cell counts and diversity one year after transplant.

The table lists this clonotype with a few counts. Its antigen is currently unknown. The authors prepared the TCRbeta library with unique molecular identifiers. MiXCR, run by TCRdb on the PCR reads, gives a single entry per CDR3 protein. There are some 200,000 distinct CDR3 sequences in the sample; 7.5% to 9.5% occur only once, and about a third lies in the top ten. CDR3 length equals 15 residues. The V end lost 5 bases, the J end lost 6 bases, and 17 bases lay between the germline ends. The V call is TRBV12-3 or TRBV12-4, the J call TRBJ2-1; D might be TRBD1 or TRBD2, each matching 6 bases. This TCR came from a male patient between 2 and 15 years old who had a stem cell transplant for acute myeloid leukemia, so the T cells may come from the graft donor. Here the sequenced sample was PBMCs, mostly from graft donor cells, taken 360 days after TCRalphabeta/CD19-depleted stem cell transplant. The CDR3, as DNA: TGTGCCAGCAGTCTCCCGGGGGCCCTCTCCAATGAGCAGTTCTTC. It codes for CASSLPGALSNEQFF.